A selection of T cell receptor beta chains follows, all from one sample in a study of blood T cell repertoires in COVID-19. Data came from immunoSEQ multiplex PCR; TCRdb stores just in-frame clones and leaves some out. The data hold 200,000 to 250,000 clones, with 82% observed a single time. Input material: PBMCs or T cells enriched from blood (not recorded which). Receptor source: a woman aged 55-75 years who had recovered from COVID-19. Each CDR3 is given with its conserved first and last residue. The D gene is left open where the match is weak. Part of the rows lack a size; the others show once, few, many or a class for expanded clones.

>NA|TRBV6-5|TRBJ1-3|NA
CASGSSGNTIYF
TGTGCCAGCGGTAGCTCTGGAAACACCATATATTTT
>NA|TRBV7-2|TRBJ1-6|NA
CASSLRGGAGSSYNSPLHF
TGTGCCAGCAGCTTACGAGGAGGGGCAGGGAGCTCCTATAATTCACCCCTCCACTTT
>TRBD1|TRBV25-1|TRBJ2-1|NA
CASQRQGSYNEQFF
TGTGCCAGCCAAAGACAGGGATCCTACAATGAGCAGTTCTTC
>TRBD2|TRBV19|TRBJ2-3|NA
CASMASGGRVATDTQYF
TGTGCCAGTATGGCTAGCGGGGGCCGAGTCGCCACAGATACGCAGTATTTT
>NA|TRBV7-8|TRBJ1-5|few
CASSLPSGASANQPQHF
TGTGCCAGCAGCTTGCCCTCGGGAGCTTCTGCGAATCAGCCCCAGCATTTT
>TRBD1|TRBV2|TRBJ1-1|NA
CASSPQGSGTEAFF
TGTGCCAGCAGTCCACAGGGGTCGGGAACTGAAGCTTTCTTT
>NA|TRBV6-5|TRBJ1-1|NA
CASSYGAGGNTEAFF
TGTGCCAGCAGTTACGGAGCCGGAGGGAACACTGAAGCTTTCTTT
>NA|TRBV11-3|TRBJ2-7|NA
CASSQPGTYEQYF
TGTGCCAGCAGCCAACCGGGGACCTACGAGCAGTACTTC
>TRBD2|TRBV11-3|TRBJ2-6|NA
CASSTRGGGASGANVLTF
TGTGCCAGCAGCACAAGAGGCGGGGGGGCCTCTGGGGCCAACGTCCTGACTTTC
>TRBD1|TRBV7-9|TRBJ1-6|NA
CASSLGGGSNSPLHF
TGTGCCAGCAGCTTAGGAGGGGGCAGTAATTCACCCCTCCACTTT
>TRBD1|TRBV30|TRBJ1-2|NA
CAWSEGQYGYTF
TGTGCCTGGAGTGAGGGACAGTATGGCTACACCTTC
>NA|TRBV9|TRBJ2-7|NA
CASSVGGEFYEQYF
TGTGCCAGCAGCGTAGGGGGGGAATTCTACGAGCAGTACTTC
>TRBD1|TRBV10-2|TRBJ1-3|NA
CASSETGGSGNTIYF
TGCGCCAGCAGTGAAACAGGGGGCTCTGGAAACACCATATATTTT
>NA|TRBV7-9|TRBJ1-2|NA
CASSSNREYGYTF
TGTGCCAGCAGCTCAAACAGGGAATATGGCTACACCTTC
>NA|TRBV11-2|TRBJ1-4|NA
CASSPSPEEKLFF
TGTGCCAGCAGCCCGTCACCAGAAGAAAAACTGTTTTTT
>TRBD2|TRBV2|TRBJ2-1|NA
CASSGSGKGYNEQFF
TGTGCCAGCAGTGGGAGCGGGAAGGGTTACAATGAGCAGTTCTTC
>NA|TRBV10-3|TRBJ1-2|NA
CAISENWTPANYGYTF
TGTGCCATCAGTGAAAATTGGACACCTGCTAACTATGGCTACACCTTC
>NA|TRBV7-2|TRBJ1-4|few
CASSLGGYSLNEKLFF
TGTGCCAGCAGCTTAGGTGGTTACAGCCTAAATGAAAAACTGTTTTTT
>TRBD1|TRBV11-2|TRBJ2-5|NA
CASSSTGDHQETQYF
TGTGCCAGCAGCTCGACAGGGGACCATCAAGAGACCCAGTACTTC
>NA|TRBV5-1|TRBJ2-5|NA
CASSLGQYQETQYF
TGCGCCAGCAGCTTGGGACAGTACCAAGAGACCCAGTACTTC
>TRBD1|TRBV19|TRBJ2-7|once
CASSTAGGVEQYF
TGTGCCAGTAGTACGGCAGGGGGCGTCGAGCAGTACTTC
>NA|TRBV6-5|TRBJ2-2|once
CASSFTGPVGELFF
TGTGCCAGCAGCTTTACTGGTCCTGTCGGGGAGCTGTTTTTT
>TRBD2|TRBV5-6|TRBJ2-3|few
CASSLLAGGPGTDTQYF
TGTGCCAGCAGCCTACTAGCGGGAGGGCCGGGTACAGATACGCAGTATTTT
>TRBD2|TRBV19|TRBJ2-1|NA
CASSLIAGGTYNEQFF
TGTGCCAGTAGTTTAATAGCGGGAGGCACCTACAATGAGCAGTTCTTC
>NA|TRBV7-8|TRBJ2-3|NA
CASSFASGTDTQYF
TGTGCCAGCAGCTTTGCTTCGGGCACAGATACGCAGTATTTT
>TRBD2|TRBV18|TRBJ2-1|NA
CASSRAGASSNEQFF
TGTGCCAGCTCACGAGCGGGAGCAAGTTCCAATGAGCAGTTCTTC
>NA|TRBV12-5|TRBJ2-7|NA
CASGLVEGHHYEQYF
TGTGCTAGTGGTTTGGTAGAGGGACACCATTACGAGCAGTACTTC
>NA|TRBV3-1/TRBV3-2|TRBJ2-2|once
CASSQLDTNTGELFF
TGTGCCAGCAGCCAACTGGACACAAACACCGGGGAGCTGTTTTTT
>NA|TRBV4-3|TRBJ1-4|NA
CASNRENEKLFF
TGCGCCAGCAACAGGGAGAATGAAAAACTGTTTTTT
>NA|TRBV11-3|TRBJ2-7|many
CASSLFSSYEQYF
TGTGCCAGCAGCTTATTCAGTTCCTACGAGCAGTACTTC
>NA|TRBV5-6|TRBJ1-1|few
CASSQGTGTFF
TGTGCCAGCAGCCAGGGGACGGGAACTTTCTTT
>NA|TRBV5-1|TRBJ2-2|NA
CASSRGTPYDGELFF
TGCGCCAGCAGTAGGGGTACTCCTTACGACGGGGAGCTGTTTTTT
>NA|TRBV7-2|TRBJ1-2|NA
CASSLTENYNGYTF
TGTGCCAGCAGCTTAACAGAAAATTATAATGGCTACACCTTC
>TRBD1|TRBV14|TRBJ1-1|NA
CASSHSRGRATEAFF
TGTGCCAGCAGCCATTCTAGGGGGCGTGCCACTGAAGCTTTCTTT
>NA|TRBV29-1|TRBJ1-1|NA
CSGKKTEAFF
TGCAGCGGAAAAAAGACAGAAGCTTTCTTT
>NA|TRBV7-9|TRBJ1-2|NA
CAIKPWANGPGYTF
TGTGCCATTAAGCCCTGGGCCAACGGTCCTGGCTACACCTTC
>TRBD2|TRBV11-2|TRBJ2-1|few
CASSSGLAGSRNEQFF
TGTGCCAGCAGCTCGGGACTAGCGGGGTCTAGGAATGAGCAGTTCTTC
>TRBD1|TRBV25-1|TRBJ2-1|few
CASSGGTGTSSYNEQFF
TGTGCCAGCAGTGGGGGGACAGGTACAAGCTCCTACAATGAGCAGTTCTTC
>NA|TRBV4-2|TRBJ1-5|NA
CASSQDGVGAGPPQHF
TGTGCCAGCAGCCAAGATGGGGTGGGGGCAGGTCCGCCCCAGCATTTT
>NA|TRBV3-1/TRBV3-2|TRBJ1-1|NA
CASSLNAPSTEAFF
TGTGCCAGCAGCCTTAACGCCCCGAGCACTGAAGCTTTCTTT
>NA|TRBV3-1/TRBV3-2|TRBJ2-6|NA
CASSPLRDISWGDGANVLTF
TGTGCCAGCAGCCCGCTCCGGGACATTTCATGGGGAGATGGGGCCAACGTCCTGACTTTC
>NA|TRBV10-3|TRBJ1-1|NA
CAIRGSNTEAFF
TGTGCCATCCGGGGTAGCAACACTGAAGCTTTCTTT
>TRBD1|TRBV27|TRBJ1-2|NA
CASSFSGTGANYGYTF
TGTGCCAGCAGTTTTTCCGGGACAGGGGCTAACTATGGCTACACCTTC
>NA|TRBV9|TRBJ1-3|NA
CASSVAGHDGNTIYF
TGTGCCAGCAGCGTAGCTGGACATGATGGAAACACCATATATTTT
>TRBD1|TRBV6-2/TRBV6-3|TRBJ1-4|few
CASSYHRGLEEKLFF
TGTGCCAGCAGTTACCACAGGGGGCTTGAAGAAAAACTGTTTTTT
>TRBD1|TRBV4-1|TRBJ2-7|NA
CASSPTGSNSYEQYF
TGCGCCAGCAGCCCGACAGGGTCCAACTCCTACGAGCAGTACTTC
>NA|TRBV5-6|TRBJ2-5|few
CASSWMGGQETQYF
TGTGCCAGCAGCTGGATGGGGGGCCAAGAGACCCAGTACTTC
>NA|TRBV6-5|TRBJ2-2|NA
CASRGGNLNTGELFF
TGTGCCAGCAGGGGCGGGAACCTAAACACCGGGGAGCTGTTTTTT
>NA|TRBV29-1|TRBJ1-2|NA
CSVRSRGIYGYTF
TGCAGCGTTCGGTCAAGGGGGATCTATGGCTACACCTTC
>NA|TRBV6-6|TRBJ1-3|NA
CASRNGDGNTIYF
TGTGCCAGCAGGAACGGAGATGGAAACACCATATATTTT
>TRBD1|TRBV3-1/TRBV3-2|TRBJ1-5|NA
CASSTGGQGAGSNQPQHF
TGTGCCAGTTCCACTGGGGGGCAGGGGGCCGGCAGCAATCAGCCCCAGCATTTT
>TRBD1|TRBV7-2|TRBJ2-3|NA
CASSVGQGGADTQYF
TGTGCCAGCAGCGTGGGACAGGGAGGCGCAGATACGCAGTATTTT
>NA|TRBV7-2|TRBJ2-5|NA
CASSLVSGSRETQYF
TGTGCCAGCAGCTTGGTCTCAGGGTCCCGAGAGACCCAGTACTTC
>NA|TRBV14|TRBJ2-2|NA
CASSPRSSTELFF
TGTGCCAGCAGCCCCCGGTCCTCAACGGAGCTGTTTTTT
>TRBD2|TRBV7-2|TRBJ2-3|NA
CASSPGLAASTDTQYF
TGTGCCAGCAGCCCGGGACTAGCGGCATCCACAGATACGCAGTATTTT